This T cell receptor beta chain was recorded in a study of glioma-infiltrating T cells after dendritic cell vaccination. Study-level background: Three intradermal dendritic cell vaccine injections were given every two weeks.

Indicated time point: after dendritic cell vaccination, including at tumor progression/relapse. The CDR3 contains 14 residues. V lost 1 base, J lost 4 bases, and 1 base stayed unmatched. From germline, CDR1 is PRHDT and CDR2 FYEKMQ (reference sequence). Assay used: immunoSEQ multiplex PCR; TCRdb lists only in-frame clones, some missing. The table has about 91,000 clones, about 81% seen once; the top ten hold 2.1%. This receptor was obtained from a human donor with glioblastoma. The rearrangement joins TRBV13 to TRBJ1-1, with 9 bases identical to TRBD1. Specimen: blood, collected after dendritic cell vaccination. The CDR3 spells CASSLDRGRTEAFF. CDR3 sequence (DNA): TGTGCCAGCAGCTTAGACAGGGGGCGCACTGAAGCTTTCTTT.